The 4 T cell receptor beta chains reported below all come from one sample, sequenced in a study of OX40 agonist ivuxolimab in advanced cancers. Sequencing was performed with immunoSEQ multiplex PCR; in TCRdb, only in-frame clones are kept and a portion is missing. Of 95,000 to 150,000 clones listed, 93% are singletons. Here the sequenced sample was CD4+ or CD8+ T cells sorted from blood, taken in a trial of the OX40 agonist ivuxolimab. Receptors were obtained from an adult with an advanced solid tumor such as melanoma, head and neck, liver or kidney cancer.

This chain joins TRBV19 and TRBJ1-2; the D gene is possibly TRBD1 (6 bases). The CDR3 spans 16 residues. Germline lookup yields CDR1 LNHDA and CDR2 SQIVND (reference sequence). Trimming removed 6 bases from V and 4 bases from J, with 21 bases in between. CDR3 coding DNA: TGTGCCAGTAGCCAGGGGTCAGGGAGGGGATTCTATGGCTACACCTTC. Encoded protein: CASSQGSGRGFYGYTF.

The chain recombines TRBV5-8 with TRBJ1-5; possible D gene TRBD1, 5 bases. Germline assignment: CDR1 SGHTS and CDR2 YDEGEE. V gave up 4 bases and J gave up 2 bases, with 22 bases separating them. This CDR3 comprises 18 residues. The CDR3 sequence: CASSHFLQGNIGNQPQHF. CDR3 coding DNA: TGTGCCAGCAGCCACTTCCTGCAGGGTAATATTGGCAATCAGCCCCAGCATTTT. Variable domain in full (rest from reference TRBV5-8 and TRBJ1-5): EAGVTQSPTHLIKTRGQQATLRCSPISGHTSVYWYQQALGLGLQFLLWYDEGEERNRGNFPPRFSGRQFPNYSSELNVNALELEDSALYLCASSHFLQGNIGNQPQHFGDGTRLSIL.

The V and J genes are TRBV5-5 and TRBJ1-5; 8 bases fit TRBD1. CDR3 length: 15 residues. V dropped 5 bases and J dropped 8; count of bases not matched to a gene: 12. Per the germline V gene, CDR1 is SGHKS and CDR2 is YYEKEE (reference sequence). As DNA, the CDR3 is TGTGCCAGCAGGCATGACAGGGGAGGGGAGAAGCCCCAGCATTTT. Amino acids: CASRHDRGGEKPQHF. Full variable domain (remainder filled in from reference TRBV5-5 and TRBJ1-5): DAGVTQSPTHLIKTRGQQVTLRCSPISGHKSVSWYQQVLGQGPQFIFQYYEKEERGRGNFPDRFSARQFPNYSSELNVNALLLGDSALYLCASRHDRGGEKPQHFGDGTRLSIL.

V usage is TRBV18 and J usage is TRBJ2-5; 7 positions match TRBD2. Germline V lookup: CDR1 KGHSH, CDR2 LQKENI. This CDR3 is built from 16 residues. V was pared by 5 bases and J by 1 base, with 10 bases of the junction left unmatched. CDR3 in amino acids: CASSATLTSVQETQYF. The CDR3 DNA reads as TGTGCCAGCTCAGCCACATTAACTAGCGTCCAAGAGACCCAGTACTTC.